These 31 T cell receptor beta chains share one sample of origin, sequenced in a study of shared clonotypes between healthy human individuals. Some clones are missing from TCRdb's copy, which holds only in-frame ones; the method was immunoSEQ multiplex PCR. Among about 2.1 million clones, approximately 92% were seen once, and the ten largest hold over 1.5%. Naive CD8 cells comprised CD45RO-negative, CCR7-positively selected cells, excluding terminally differentiated effector memory CD45RA+ cells. The sample comprised naive CD8+ T cells from PBMCs. The receptors were sampled from a man in his late teens or twenties in good health. Some clones in this sample may be carry-over from other donors' samples.

J is TRBJ2-4 and V is TRBV6-5; TRBD1 is a possible D gene (5 bases). V gave up 8 bases and J gave up 1 base, with 12 bases separating them. Germline lookup yields CDR1 MNHEY and CDR2 SVGAGI. The CDR3 contains 14 residues. CDR3 DNA: TGTGCCAGCGGGAAGCAGGGTGCCAAAAACATTCAGTACTTC. Amino acids: CASGKQGAKNIQYF.

The rearrangement uses TRBV4-1 and TRBJ2-7; D unresolved. Germline V gene data show CDR1 as MGHRA and CDR2 as YSYEKL. CDR3 length: 15 residues. V lost 1 base and J 0 bases, leaving 10 bases between the germline ends. The CDR3 reads CASSQVDGRSYEQYF. CDR3 DNA sequence: TGCGCCAGCAGCCAAGTGGACGGGCGCTCCTACGAGCAGTACTTC.

The chain combines TRBV7-9 with TRBJ2-1; 12 bases map to TRBD2. This CDR3 contains 16 residues. Per germline, CDR1 SEHNR and CDR2 FQNEAQ (reference sequence). V dropped 5 bases and J dropped 8; count of bases not matched to a gene: 10. The CDR3 loop reads CASSARLAGVLDEQFF. Written as DNA, the CDR3 is TGTGCCAGCAGCGCCCGACTAGCGGGAGTGTTGGATGAGCAGTTCTTC. The full variable domain, in which reference TRBV7-9 and TRBJ2-1 provide the parts outside the CDR3, is DTGVSQNPRHKITKRGQNVTFRCDPISEHNRLYWYRQTLGQGPEFLTYFQNEAQLEKSRLLSDRFSAERPKGSFSTLEIQRTEQGDSAMYLCASSARLAGVLDEQFFGPGTRLTVL.

The chain joins TRBV30 to TRBJ1-5; maybe TRBD1 (6 bases). This CDR3 is 14 amino acids long. V gave up 5 bases and J gave up 6 bases, with 17 bases separating them. The germline gives CDR1 GTSNPN, CDR2 SVGIG (reference sequence). The CDR3 reads CAWGHDRRGQPQHF. As DNA, the CDR3 is TGTGCCTGGGGGCACGACAGGCGGGGTCAGCCCCAGCATTTT.

The table lists this clone with a count of one. Distinct nucleotide sequences in the sample also encode this CDR3. The chain combines TRBV5-4 with TRBJ1-2; a possible D gene is TRBD1 (6 bases). The CDR3 contains 14 residues. V was pared by 2 bases and J by 4 bases, with 12 bases between. Germline V gene lookup returns CDR1 SGHNT and CDR2 YYREEE (reference sequence). The CDR3 sequence is CASSFTGGGYGYTF. In nucleotides, the CDR3 is TGTGCCAGCAGCTTTACCGGGGGCGGCTATGGCTACACCTTC. Full variable domain (rest looked up from reference TRBV5-4 and TRBJ1-2): ETGVTQSPTHLIKTRGQQVTLRCSSQSGHNTVSWYQQALGQGPQFIFQYYREEENGRGNFPPRFSGLQFPNYSSELNVNALELDDSALYLCASSFTGGGYGYTFGSGTRLTVV.

The chain combines TRBV9 with TRBJ2-7; unclear D gene. The germline gives CDR1 SGDLS, CDR2 YYNGEE. The V and J ends lost 4 bases and 2 bases respectively, with 13 bases between them. The CDR3 contains 14 residues. The CDR3 coding sequence is TGTGCCAGCAGCCCTAGTGTGGCTACCTACGAGCAGTACTTC. Translation: CASSPSVATYEQYF.

A word on this clone: The same CDR3 is also encoded by other DNA sequences in this sample. The chain is built from TRBV28 and TRBJ2-1; 7 nucleotides agree with TRBD2. This CDR3 spans 15 amino acids. Germline lookup yields CDR1 MDHEN and CDR2 SYDVKM. The V gene end was trimmed by 6 bases and the J gene end by 4 bases; junction bases not matched to a gene: 9. Here the CDR3 DNA reads TGTGCCAGCAGGGGGCTAGCGGAAGCTTACAATGAGCAGTTCTTC. Residues: CASRGLAEAYNEQFF. The whole variable domain, filled in from reference TRBV28 and TRBJ2-1, reads DVKVTQSSRYLVKRTGEKVFLECVQDMDHENMFWYRQDPGLGLRLIYFSYDVKMKEKGDIPEGYSVSREKKERFSLILESASTNQTSMYLCASRGLAEAYNEQFFGPGTRLTVL.

J is TRBJ2-7 and V is TRBV27, with 7 bases that match TRBD2. CDR1 MNHEY and CDR2 SMNVEV come from the germline V gene (reference sequence). V shed 1 base, J shed 1 base, and the junction held 7 bases outside the gene matches. CDR3 size: 16 residues. Written as DNA, the CDR3 is TGTGCCAGCAGTTTATTGTTGGCTAGCGGTTCCTACGAGCAGTACTTC. Translated: CASSLLLASGSYEQYF.

The rearrangement uses TRBV7-9 and TRBJ2-7, with D possibly called TRBD1 or TRBD2 (5 bases each). This CDR3 contains 14 residues. The V end lost 3 bases, the J end lost 3 bases, and 12 bases lay between the germline ends. CDR1 and CDR2 from the germline V gene are SEHNR and FQNEAQ (reference sequence). CDR3 nucleotides: TGTGCCAGCAGCTTCCCGGGGCCGTACTACGAGCAGTACTTC. Amino acids: CASSFPGPYYEQYF.

This rearrangement joins TRBV21-1 to TRBJ1-1; the table names TRBD1, a call not compared with the DNA. TRBV21-1 constitutes a pseudogene. The CDR3 runs 18 residues. CDR3 in DNA: TGTGCCAGCAGCCGGGAAAAGGCTGGACAGGATATGAACACTGAAGCTTTCTTT. Translating it yields CASSREKAGQDMNTEAFF.

V usage is TRBV4-1 and J usage is TRBJ2-7; 7 positions match TRBD1. The CDR3 consists of 17 residues. Germline assignment: CDR1 MGHRA and CDR2 YSYEKL. V lost 0 bases to trimming and J lost 2 bases; unmatched junction nucleotides: 10. CDR3 nucleotide sequence: TGCGCCAGCAGCCAAGATCAGGAGACAGGGCCAGCCTACGAGCAGTACTTC. It codes for CASSQDQETGPAYEQYF.

The chain has TRBV5-1 and TRBJ2-5; a weak D match, TRBD1 (5 bases). The J call may be in error: the DNA end matches TRBJ2-7 better. Germline lookup yields CDR1 SGHRS and CDR2 YFSETQ. This CDR3 spans 13 amino acids. CDR3 DNA sequence: TGCGCCAGCAGCCCCTCGAGCAGGGACGAGCAGTACTTC. Its protein product is CASSPSSRDEQYF.

The chain uses TRBV15 and TRBJ1-4; possibly TRBD1 for D (5 bases). The germline CDR1 and CDR2 sequences are LNHNV and YYDKDF (reference sequence). The length of the CDR3 is 20 residues. Trimming shortened V by 4 bases and J by 0 bases, and 24 bases separated the two germline ends. The CDR3, as DNA: TGTGCCACCAGCATCCCGCCCCTGGCAGGGACTCCTGCAACTAATGAAAAACTGTTTTTT. This gives the protein CATSIPPLAGTPATNEKLFF.

This chain connects TRBV19 to TRBJ2-2, with TRBD2 matching over 7 bases. J lost 6 bases, V lost 10 bases, and 11 bases had no gene match. The germline CDR1 and CDR2 sequences are LNHDA and SQIVND (reference sequence). CDR3 length: 14 residues. The CDR3 region has the DNA TGTGCCACCGCTAGCGGAGGGGTATCCGGGGAGCTGTTTTTT. Its protein product is CATASGGVSGELFF.

V usage is TRBV10-2 and J usage is TRBJ2-2; 7 bases map to TRBD1. With 6 bases clipped from V and 5 bases from J, the junction kept 9 bases outside the gene matches. The CDR3 is 15 residues long. The V gene's germline CDR1 is WSHSY and CDR2 SAAADI. CDR3: CASRDRQGWTGELFF. In nucleotides, the CDR3 is TGCGCCAGCAGGGACCGACAGGGTTGGACCGGGGAGCTGTTTTTT.

Only one count was recorded for this clone. V and J are TRBV28 and TRBJ2-2; unclear D gene. The CDR3 runs 16 residues. The V and J ends lost 6 bases and 8 bases respectively, with 22 bases between them. Per the germline V gene, CDR1 is MDHEN and CDR2 is SYDVKM. CDR3 coding DNA: TGTGCCAGCAGGTTCGGGCCCCTCTTGCGAAAGGGGGAGCTGTTTTTT. Its translation is CASRFGPLLRKGELFF.

The V gene is TRBV14, the J gene TRBJ1-1; D is unclear. Germline values: CDR1 SGHDN, CDR2 FVKESK. Trimming took off 0 bases at V and 0 bases at J, with 8 bases between the two ends. The length of the CDR3 is 15 residues. The CDR3 protein is CASSQDGVMNTEAFF. The CDR3 coding sequence is TGTGCCAGCAGCCAAGATGGAGTCATGAACACTGAAGCTTTCTTT. The whole variable domain, filled in from reference TRBV14 and TRBJ1-1, reads EAGVTQFPSHSVIEKGQTVTLRCDPISGHDNLYWYRRVMGKEIKFLLHFVKESKQDESGMPNNRFLAERTGGTYSTLKVQPAELEDSGVYFCASSQDGVMNTEAFFGQGTRLTVV.

As for this clone: The sample has other DNA sequences that encode this CDR3 too. The chain combines TRBV19 with TRBJ2-1; D call uncertain. V dropped 4 bases and J dropped 4 bases, with 5 bases sitting between them. The CDR3 totals 12 residues. Germline CDR1 and CDR2: LNHDA and SQIVND (reference sequence). The CDR3 region is CASSTSYNEQFF. The CDR3 region has the DNA TGTGCCAGTAGTACCTCATACAATGAGCAGTTCTTC.

V and J are TRBV29-1 and TRBJ1-1; D is undetermined. The V and J ends lost 0 bases and 3 bases respectively, with 11 bases between them. The CDR3 is made up of 14 amino acids. CDR1 is SQVTM, CDR2 ANQGSEA, per germline. The CDR3 loop reads CSVEDPGAHTEAFF. In DNA form, the CDR3 reads TGCAGCGTTGAAGACCCGGGAGCCCACACTGAAGCTTTCTTT.

V and J are TRBV6-5 and TRBJ2-2; perhaps TRBD1 as D (6 bases). From germline, CDR1 is MNHEY and CDR2 SVGAGI. The V and J ends lost 6 bases and 7 bases respectively, with 18 bases between them. The CDR3 is 15 amino acids. In DNA form, the CDR3 reads TGTGCCAGCAGCCCCCTCCGGGACACGGGCGGGGAGCTGTTTTTT. The encoded protein is CASSPLRDTGGELFF.

The rearrangement uses TRBV19 and TRBJ1-2; a weak D match, TRBD1 (6 bases). The CDR3 is made up of 13 amino acids. V lost 10 bases, J lost 6 bases, and 18 bases lay in between. Per germline, CDR1 LNHDA and CDR2 SQIVND (reference sequence). CDR3 residues: CAILEPGHNGYTF. The DNA of the CDR3 is TGTGCCATCCTCGAACCGGGACATAATGGCTACACCTTC.

The V call is TRBV7-9, the J call TRBJ2-2; D tentatively fits TRBD1 or TRBD2 (5 bases each). V dropped 3 bases and J dropped 2 bases, with 10 bases sitting between them. The CDR3 is 15 residues long. Germline lookup yields CDR1 SEHNR and CDR2 FQNEAQ (reference sequence). The CDR3 DNA sequence: TGTGCCAGCAGCTTCCGGGACCACAACACCGGGGAGCTGTTTTTT. Amino acids: CASSFRDHNTGELFF.

The V call is TRBV5-4, the J call TRBJ2-1; TRBD2 matches 8 bases. The germline CDR1 and CDR2 sequences are SGHNT and YYREEE (reference sequence). CDR3 size: 13 residues. Germline trimming cut 3 bases from V and 7 bases from J; bases unmatched to any gene: 3. The CDR3 protein is CASSWAGGNEQFF. For the CDR3, the DNA is TGTGCCAGCAGCTGGGCGGGGGGAAATGAGCAGTTCTTC.

The chain combines TRBV15 with TRBJ1-2; the match to TRBD1 covers 8 bases. V shed 3 bases, J shed 3 bases, and the junction held 6 bases outside the gene matches. The germline V gene encodes CDR1 LNHNV and CDR2 YYDKDF (reference sequence). This CDR3 comprises 15 residues. CDR3 coding DNA: TGTGCCACCAGCAGTACCCAGGGGGCTGACTATGGCTACACCTTC. The encoded protein is CATSSTQGADYGYTF.

The V gene is TRBV29-1, the J gene TRBJ2-1; D unresolved. The CDR3 spans 13 residues. V lost 4 bases and J 10 bases, leaving 17 bases between the germline ends. Germline V gives CDR1 SQVTM, CDR2 ANQGSEA. Here the CDR3 DNA reads TGCAGCGTTGGGCTAGAGAACTGGTTAGAGCAGTTCTTC. Translated, it gives CSVGLENWLEQFF.

The V and J genes are TRBV15 and TRBJ2-2, with D maybe TRBD2 (6 bases). V was cut by 8 bases and J by 3 bases, with 16 bases left in between. Germline V gives CDR1 LNHNV, CDR2 YYDKDF (reference sequence). The CDR3 totals 15 residues. The CDR3 is CATVSGEEDTGELFF. CDR3 nucleotides: TGTGCCACCGTTTCTGGGGAGGAGGACACCGGGGAGCTGTTTTTT. Full variable domain (remainder filled in from reference TRBV15 and TRBJ2-2): DAMVIQNPRYQVTQFGKPVTLSCSQTLNHNVMYWYQQKSSQAPKLLFHYYDKDFNNEADTPDNFQSRRPNTSFCFLDIRSPGLGDTAMYLCATVSGEEDTGELFFGEGSRLTVL.

The V gene is TRBV6-5, the J gene TRBJ1-1, with D perhaps TRBD1 (5 bases). V was pared by 6 bases and J by 1 base, with 12 bases between. The CDR3 runs 14 residues. The germline CDR1 and CDR2 sequences are MNHEY and SVGAGI. CDR3 sequence: CASRPITGNTEAFF. CDR3 bases: TGTGCCAGCAGGCCAATTACAGGGAACACTGAAGCTTTCTTT.

The CDR3 loop is CSVETGANSPLHF. CDR3 sequence (DNA): TGCAGCGTAGAGACAGGGGCTAATTCACCCCTCCACTTT. The rearrangement joins TRBV29-1 to TRBJ1-6; 8 positions match TRBD1. Per the germline V gene, CDR1 is SQVTM and CDR2 is ANQGSEA. The length of the CDR3 is 13 residues. The J segment lost 6 bases and the V segment lost 6 bases, leaving 4 bases of the junction unmatched. The whole variable domain, filled in from reference TRBV29-1 and TRBJ1-6, reads SAVISQKPSRDICQRGTSLTIQCQVDSQVTMMFWYRQQPGQSLTLIATANQGSEATYESGFVIDKFPISRPNLTFSTLTVSNMSPEDSSIYLCSVETGANSPLHFGNGTRLTVT.

Comment on this clone: The sample carries other DNA sequences with the same CDR3. V is TRBV27 and J is TRBJ1-1, with D possibly being TRBD1 (5 bases). Trimming took 1 base from V and 0 from J, leaving 6 bases between them. Germline values: CDR1 MNHEY, CDR2 SMNVEV (reference sequence). CDR3 length: 14 amino acids. The CDR3 reads CASSLWGLNTEAFF. In nucleotides, the CDR3 is TGTGCCAGCAGTTTATGGGGCCTGAACACTGAAGCTTTCTTT.

The table lists this clone with a count of one. The chain links TRBV10-3 to TRBJ1-5; D is undetermined. V was trimmed by 4 bases and J by 0 bases, leaving 10 bases between them. This CDR3 comprises 15 residues. The V gene's germline CDR1 is ENHRY and CDR2 SYGVKD. CDR3 nucleotides: TGTGCCATCAGTGGGGTAGGGATTAGCAATCAGCCCCAGCATTTT. It codes for CAISGVGISNQPQHF.

Regarding this clone: The DNA is omitted, as the CDR3 cannot be located on it reliably, and the CDR3 follows TCRdb's listing. V gene TRBV7-2 combines with J gene TRBJ2-1; the table's D call, TRBD2, was not checked against the DNA. The germline V gene encodes CDR1 SGHTA and CDR2 FQGNSA. The CDR3 is 15 residues long, ends included. The CDR3 sequence is CASSFWERAGDEQFF.